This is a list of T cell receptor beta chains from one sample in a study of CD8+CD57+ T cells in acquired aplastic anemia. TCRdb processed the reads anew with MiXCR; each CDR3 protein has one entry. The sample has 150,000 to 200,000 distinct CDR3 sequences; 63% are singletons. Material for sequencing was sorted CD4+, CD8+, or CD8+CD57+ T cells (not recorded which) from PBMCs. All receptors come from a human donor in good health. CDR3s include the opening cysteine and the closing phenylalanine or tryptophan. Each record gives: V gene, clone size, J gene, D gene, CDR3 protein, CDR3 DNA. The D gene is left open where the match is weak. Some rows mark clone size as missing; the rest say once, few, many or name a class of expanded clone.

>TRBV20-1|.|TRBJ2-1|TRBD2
CSARTIAGSSYNEQFF
TGCAGTGCTAGGACTATAGCGGGGAGCTCCTACAATGAGCAGTTCTTC
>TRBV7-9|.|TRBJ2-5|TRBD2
CASVRTSGDDETQYF
TGTGCCAGCGTCCGGACTAGCGGTGACGATGAGACCCAGTACTTC
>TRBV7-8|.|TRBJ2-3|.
CASSLAARVDTQYF
TGTGCCAGCAGCTTAGCTGCCAGGGTAGATACGCAGTATTTT
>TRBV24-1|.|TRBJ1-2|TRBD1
CATSEAGGELNGYTF
TGTGCCACCAGTGAAGCAGGGGGCGAACTTAATGGCTACACCTTC
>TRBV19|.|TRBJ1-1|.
CASSMGRGSIMNTEAFF
TGTGCCAGTAGTATGGGCAGGGGCTCAATCATGAACACTGAAGCTTTCTTT
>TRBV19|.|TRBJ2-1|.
CASSADGNEQFF
TGTGCCAGTAGTGCGGACGGGAATGAGCAGTTCTTC
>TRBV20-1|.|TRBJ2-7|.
CSARDLEFREQYF
TGCAGTGCTAGAGATTTAGAGTTTCGGGAGCAGTACTTC
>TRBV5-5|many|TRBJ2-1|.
CASSLGALPMGYNEQFF
TGTGCCAGCAGCTTGGGGGCGTTACCTATGGGCTACAATGAGCAGTTCTTC
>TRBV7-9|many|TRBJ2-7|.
CASSLEGPSNEQYF
TGTGCCAGCAGCTTAGAAGGGCCCTCCAACGAGCAGTACTTC
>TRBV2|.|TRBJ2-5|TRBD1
CASSDIGRGRETQYF
TGTGCCAGCAGTGATATTGGTAGGGGGCGAGAGACCCAGTACTTC
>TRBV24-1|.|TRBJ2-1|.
CATSSMRSGNEQFF
TGTGCCACCAGTTCCATGAGGAGCGGAAATGAGCAGTTCTTC
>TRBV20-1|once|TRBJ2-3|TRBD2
CSAGVAGLTDTQYF
TGCAGTGCGGGGGTAGCGGGGCTCACAGATACGCAGTATTTT
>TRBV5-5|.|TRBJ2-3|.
CAITKGASKADTQYF
TGTGCCATCACAAAAGGGGCATCAAAGGCAGATACGCAGTATTTT
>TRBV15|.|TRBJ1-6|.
CATSRDRPNSPLHF
TGTGCCACCAGCAGAGATCGACCCAATTCACCCCTCCACTTT
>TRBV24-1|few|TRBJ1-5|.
CATSDGKSNQPQHF
TGTGCCACCAGTGATGGCAAGAGCAATCAGCCCCAGCATTTT
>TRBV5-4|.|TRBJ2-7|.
CASSLVGSSTAGEQYF
TGTGCCAGCAGCTTGGTTGGGTCCTCCACGGCGGGCGAGCAGTACTTC
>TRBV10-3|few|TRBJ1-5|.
CAISDDNQPQHF
TGTGCCATCAGTGACGATAATCAGCCCCAGCATTTT
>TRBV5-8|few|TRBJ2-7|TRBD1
CASSPTGTGGTQYF
TGTGCCAGCAGCCCCACCGGGACAGGGGGCACGCAGTACTTC
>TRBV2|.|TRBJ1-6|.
CASGGGFADNSPLHF
TGTGCCAGCGGGGGTGGGTTTGCAGATAATTCACCCCTCCACTTT
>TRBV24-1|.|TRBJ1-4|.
CATSEGGGEKLFF
TGTGCCACCAGTGAAGGCGGTGGTGAAAAACTGTTTTTT
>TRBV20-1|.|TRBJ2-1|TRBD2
CSANSGSTSYNEQFF
TGCAGTGCTAATAGCGGGAGCACGTCCTACAATGAGCAGTTCTTC
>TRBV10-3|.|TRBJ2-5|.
CAIRGTEETQYF
TGTGCCATCAGGGGGACGGAAGAGACCCAGTACTTC